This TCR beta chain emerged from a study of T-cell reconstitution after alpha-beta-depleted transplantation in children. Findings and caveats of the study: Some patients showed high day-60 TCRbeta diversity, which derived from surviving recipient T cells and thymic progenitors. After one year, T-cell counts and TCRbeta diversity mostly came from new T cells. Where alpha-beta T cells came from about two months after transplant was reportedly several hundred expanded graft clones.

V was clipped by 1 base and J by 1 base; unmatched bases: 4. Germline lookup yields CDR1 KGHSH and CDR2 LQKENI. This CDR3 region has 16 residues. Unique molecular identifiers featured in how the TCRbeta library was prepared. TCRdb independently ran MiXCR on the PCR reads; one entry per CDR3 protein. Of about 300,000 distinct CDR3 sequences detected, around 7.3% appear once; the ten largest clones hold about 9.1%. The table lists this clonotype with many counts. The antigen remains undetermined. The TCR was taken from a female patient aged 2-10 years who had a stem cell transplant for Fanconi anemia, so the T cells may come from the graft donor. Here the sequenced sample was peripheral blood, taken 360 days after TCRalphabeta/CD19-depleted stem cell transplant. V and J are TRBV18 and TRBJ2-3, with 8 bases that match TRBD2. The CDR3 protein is CASSPLPGGRTDTQYF. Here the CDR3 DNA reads TGTGCCAGCTCACCACTGCCGGGGGGGCGCACAGATACGCAGTATTTT. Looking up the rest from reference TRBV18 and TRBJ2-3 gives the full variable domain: NAGVMQNPRHLVRRRGQEARLRCSPMKGHSHVYWYRQLPEEGLKFMVYLQKENIIDESGMPKERFSAEFPKEGPSILRIQQVVRGDSAAYFCASSPLPGGRTDTQYFGPGTRLTVL.